The T cell receptor (beta chain) described here comes from a study of T cell responses to AZD1222 COVID-19 vaccine. Study outcomes and limitations: The CD4 TCRs associated with vaccination extended across spike and predominated at 160-218 and 743-854.

In the case of this clone: What it binds is unknown.

The protocol was immunoSEQ multiplex PCR, while the TCRdb copy is restricted to in-frame clones and leaves out a portion. The table has 100,000 to 150,000 clones, approximately 88% seen once. Trimming took 5 bases from V and 10 from J, leaving 18 bases between them. Germline lookup yields CDR1 MNHEY and CDR2 SVGAGI. The CDR3 runs 14 residues. The source material was peripheral blood, sampled on day 0 of AZD1222 vaccination. The V call is TRBV6-5, the J call TRBJ2-1, with D perhaps matching TRBD1 (6 bases). This receptor was obtained from an adult in good health. This CDR3 reads CASSPWDTLREQFF. Here the CDR3 DNA reads TGTGCCAGCAGTCCATGGGACACCCTTAGGGAGCAGTTCTTC.